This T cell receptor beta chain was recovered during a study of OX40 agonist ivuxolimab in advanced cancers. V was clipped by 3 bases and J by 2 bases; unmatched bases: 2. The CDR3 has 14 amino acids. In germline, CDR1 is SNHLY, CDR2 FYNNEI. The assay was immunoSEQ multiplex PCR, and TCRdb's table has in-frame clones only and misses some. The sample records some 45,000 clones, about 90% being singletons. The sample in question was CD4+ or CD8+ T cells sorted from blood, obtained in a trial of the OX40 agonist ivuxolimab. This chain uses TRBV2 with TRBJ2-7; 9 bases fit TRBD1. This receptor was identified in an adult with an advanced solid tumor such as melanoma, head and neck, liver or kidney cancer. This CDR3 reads CASSEDRGPYEQYF. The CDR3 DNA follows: TGTGCCAGCAGTGAGGACAGGGGTCCCTACGAGCAGTACTTC.